A selection of T cell receptor beta chains follows, all from one sample in a study of shared clonotypes between healthy human individuals. Sequencing used immunoSEQ multiplex PCR; TCRdb keeps in-frame clones, though not all of them. The sample contains about half a million clones, around 79% of which appear only once. Sequenced input: PBMCs. The origin of the receptors is a woman aged 35 to 49 in good health. Some clones in this sample may be carry-over from other donors' samples. CDR3s include the opening cysteine and the closing phenylalanine or tryptophan. The D gene is left open where the match is weak. Expanded clones are given a class, and other clones once, few, many or no size at all.

j_call	v_call	d_call	clone_size	cdr3_aa	cdr3_nt
TRBJ2-7	TRBV29-1	-	-	CSVESRERTYEQYF	TGCAGCGTTGAATCCAGGGAGCGGACCTACGAGCAGTACTTC
TRBJ2-1	TRBV7-3	TRBD2	-	CASSPRTKAGDHNEQFF	TGTGCCAGCAGCCCGAGGACTAAGGCGGGAGATCACAATGAGCAGTTCTTC
TRBJ2-1	TRBV7-9	-	many	CASSLGRFGNEQFF	TGTGCCAGCAGCTTGGGACGGTTCGGCAATGAGCAGTTCTTC
TRBJ1-1	TRBV25-1	TRBD1	few	CASSNRQGAGTEAFF	TGTGCCAGCAGTAATAGACAGGGGGCAGGCACTGAAGCTTTCTTT
TRBJ2-4	TRBV30	-	-	CAWSVLQDRKNIQYF	TGTGCCTGGAGTGTACTCCAGGACAGAAAAAACATTCAGTACTTC
TRBJ2-1	TRBV28	TRBD2	-	CASSPPGASGFWEQFF	TGTGCCAGCAGTCCCCCGGGGGCTAGCGGGTTTTGGGAGCAGTTCTTC
TRBJ2-3	TRBV7-3	-	-	CASSLTPGDLGRTDTQYF	TGTGCCAGCAGCTTAACGCCAGGGGACCTCGGTCGCACAGATACGCAGTATTTT
TRBJ1-2	TRBV10-3	-	-	CAISATAPSNYGYTF	TGTGCCATCAGTGCGACAGCTCCCTCTAACTATGGCTACACCTTC
TRBJ2-1	TRBV5-4	-	-	CASSLFGREQFF	TGTGCCAGCAGCCTTTTCGGGCGTGAGCAGTTCTTC
TRBJ2-7	TRBV10-2	-	-	CASSEGQLREYEQYF	TGCGCCAGCAGTGAGGGCCAGTTGAGAGAATACGAGCAGTACTTC
TRBJ1-1	TRBV7-8	-	-	CASSLGLGAFF	TGTGCCAGCAGCTTAGGTCTAGGAGCTTTCTTT
TRBJ1-4	TRBV4-3	TRBD1	-	CASSQEGGQKDEKLFF	TGCGCCAGCAGCCAAGAGGGGGGACAGAAAGATGAAAAACTGTTTTTT
TRBJ1-5	TRBV10-2	-	once	CASRSEGFIQPQHF	TGCGCCAGCCGCTCGGAGGGATTTATTCAGCCCCAGCATTTT
TRBJ2-7	TRBV9	TRBD2	once	CASSQGLAGYEQYF	TGTGCCAGCAGCCAGGGACTAGCGGGCTACGAGCAGTACTTC
TRBJ2-2	TRBV18	-	-	CASSPQTETGELFF	TGTGCCAGCTCACCCCAGACTGAAACCGGGGAGCTGTTTTTT
TRBJ2-5	TRBV18	TRBD2	-	CASSPPSGRANQETQYF	TGTGCCAGCTCACCCCCTAGCGGGAGGGCAAATCAAGAGACCCAGTACTTC